This T cell receptor beta chain comes out of a study of blood T cell repertoires in COVID-19. Sequenced by immunoSEQ multiplex PCR; TCRdb stores in-frame clones only, minus some. The sample gives some 250,000 clones, 91% of which show up once; approximately 1.2% is in the top ten. Trimming at V came to 1 base and at J to 7 bases, leaving 2 bases not matched to a gene. This CDR3 has 14 amino acids. Germline lookup yields CDR1 SEHNR and CDR2 FQNEAQ (reference sequence). V gene TRBV7-9 combines with J gene TRBJ1-5; TRBD1 aligns across 9 bases. The sequence derives from a human donor in a cohort exposed to, infected with or recovered from COVID-19 (not recorded which). The donor label of this sample is uncertain. Sequencing was done on a sample of PBMCs or T cells enriched from blood (not recorded which). The CDR3 is CASSLGDRVQPQHF. CDR3 coding DNA: TGTGCCAGCAGCTTAGGGGACAGGGTCCAGCCCCAGCATTTT.